This T cell receptor beta chain emerged from a study of T cell changes during pregnancy in multiple sclerosis. Produced via immunoSEQ multiplex PCR; TCRdb's table is partial and in-frame only. Altogether fewer than 140,000 clones are present, around 90% being singletons, with the ten largest covering 1.6%. Germline values: CDR1 SGHRS, CDR2 YFSETQ. The V end was cut by 4 bases, the J end by 8 bases, with 18 bases between. This CDR3 comprises 15 residues. Material: peripheral blood, obtained after pregnancy. This chain joins TRBV5-1 and TRBJ1-4; D call uncertain. This sequence originates from a female donor with multiple sclerosis, enrolled in a pregnancy study. CDR3 sequence (DNA): TGCGCCAGCAGCCCCGGTCGGCTCGGAGACGAAAAACTGTTTTTT. Translating gives CASSPGRLGDEKLFF.